A single sample gave rise to the 22 T cell receptor beta chains below, sequenced in a study of cytomegalovirus exposure and HLA in healthy donors. A multiplex PCR was run with 60 Vbeta primers and 13 Jbeta primers. TCRdb's copy holds only in-frame clones and misses some; the assay was immunoSEQ multiplex PCR. The sample shows 200,000 or so clones, about two thirds of them seen only once. Sequenced input: PBMCs. These receptors were obtained from a middle-aged man in good health and CMV-seropositive.

V gene TRBV2 combines with J gene TRBJ1-5; 7 positions agree with TRBD1. The CDR3 is 15 amino acids. Germline V CDR1 and CDR2: SNHLY, FYNNEI. With V trimmed by 4 bases and J by 4 bases, 7 bases remained unmatched. In nucleotides, the CDR3 is TGTGCCAGCAGTGGGGGACAGTCCGAGAATCAGCCCCAGCATTTT. It specifies CASSGGQSENQPQHF.

V usage is TRBV21-1 and J usage is TRBJ2-5; no DNA check was done on the table's D call, TRBD1. TRBV21-1 is flagged as a pseudogene. The CDR3 sequence is 14 residues long. The CDR3 DNA reads TGTGCCAGCAGCAAGACAGGGTTGACGGAGACCCAGTACTTC. This encodes CASSKTGLTETQYF.

V and J are TRBV5-4 and TRBJ1-3; 7 bases fit TRBD1. The CDR3 length is 16 residues. Germline trimming cut 4 bases from V and 4 bases from J; bases unmatched to any gene: 11. Looked up from germline, CDR1 is SGHNT and CDR2 is YYREEE (reference sequence). CDR3 protein: CASSEKPGTAGNTIYF. In DNA, the CDR3 is TGTGCCAGCAGCGAGAAACCCGGGACAGCCGGAAACACCATATATTTT.

This sequence joins TRBV4-1 and TRBJ2-5; D possibly corresponds to TRBD1 (6 bases). V lost 4 bases and J lost 4, with 13 bases in between. Germline assignment: CDR1 MGHRA and CDR2 YSYEKL. The CDR3 runs to 14 residues. CDR3 DNA: TGCGCCAGCAGCCCCCGTGCAGGGGTAGAGACCCAGTACTTC. Translated, it gives CASSPRAGVETQYF.

The chain couples TRBV28 to TRBJ1-2, with a weak D call TRBD1 (5 bases). CDR3 size: 15 residues. V lost 3 bases to trimming and J lost 0 bases, with 11 bases between them. Germline CDR1 is MDHEN and CDR2 is SYDVKM. The CDR3 loop is CASSFRSRANYGYTF. The CDR3 DNA reads as TGTGCCAGCAGTTTTAGGAGCAGGGCTAACTATGGCTACACCTTC.

The count of this clone is one. The chain combines TRBV19 with TRBJ1-5; TRBD1 matches at 7 bases. Unmatched junction bases numbered 13, after V lost 5 bases and J lost 0 bases. The CDR3 spans 18 residues. Germline assignment: CDR1 LNHDA and CDR2 SQIVND (reference sequence). The chain's CDR3 is CASSRSTQGGDSNQPQHF. DNA for the CDR3: TGTGCCAGTAGTCGAAGCACTCAGGGGGGAGATAGCAATCAGCCCCAGCATTTT.

A note on this clone: Its ends do not fully match the called genes, so a read error is possible. Other DNA sequences from this sample encode an identical CDR3 as well. The chain is built from TRBV9 and TRBJ1-5, with D unclear. Germline CDR1 SGDLS, CDR2 YYNGEE. The CDR3 sequence is 15 residues long. The CDR3 spells CASSVDGRSNQPQHF. The CDR3 coding sequence is TGTGCCAGCAGCGTAGACGGGAGGAGCAACCAGCCCCAGCATTTT.

The rearrangement joins TRBV7-9 to TRBJ2-3; D is ambiguous. Trimming removed 3 bases at V and 2 bases at J, with 3 bases between. This CDR3 has 12 amino acids. Germline CDR1 and CDR2: SEHNR and FQNEAQ (reference sequence). The DNA for the CDR3 is TGTGCCAGCAGCTTTATCACAGATACGCAGTATTTT. Residues: CASSFITDTQYF.

CDR3 in amino acids: CASSALGQGLTEAFF. CDR3 nucleotide sequence: TGTGCCAGCAGTGCCCTTGGACAGGGGTTAACTGAAGCTTTCTTT. The V call is TRBV6-4, the J call TRBJ1-1; 9 nucleotides agree with TRBD1. The CDR3 runs to 15 residues. Per the germline V gene, CDR1 is MRHNA and CDR2 is SNTAGT. V was pared by 4 bases and J by 5 bases, with 8 bases of the junction left unmatched.

The chain is built from TRBV18 and TRBJ1-1; TRBD1 agrees at 8 bases. V was clipped by 9 bases and J by 11 bases; unmatched bases: 8. Germline V CDR1 and CDR2: KGHSH, LQKENI. The CDR3 covers 11 residues. CDR3 region: CASDSGGEAFF. In nucleotides, the CDR3 is TGTGCCAGTGATTCAGGGGGCGAGGCTTTCTTT. Full variable domain (outside the CDR3, taken from reference TRBV18 and TRBJ1-1): NAGVMQNPRHLVRRRGQEARLRCSPMKGHSHVYWYRQLPEEGLKFMVYLQKENIIDESGMPKERFSAEFPKEGPSILRIQQVVRGDSAAYFCASDSGGEAFFGQGTRLTVV.

The chain carries TRBV11-2 and TRBJ1-3; TRBD1 is a possible D gene (6 bases). Germline assignment: CDR1 SGHAT and CDR2 FQNNGV. This CDR3 has 13 amino acids. V gave up 1 base and J gave up 10 bases, with 11 bases separating them. The DNA of the CDR3 is TGTGCCAGCAGCTTAGGACAGGCGGTTACCATATATTTT. Amino acids: CASSLGQAVTIYF.

V and J are TRBV9 and TRBJ2-6; the D gene is possibly TRBD1 (6 bases). The CDR3 sequence is 15 residues long. V was shortened by 3 bases and J by 1 base, with 8 bases between the two germline ends. Germline V lookup: CDR1 SGDLS, CDR2 YYNGEE. CDR3 DNA: TGTGCCAGCAGCGCTCAGGGGTCTGGGGCCAACGTCCTGACTTTC. It is translated as CASSAQGSGANVLTF.

This clone has a handful of counts. The V gene is TRBV10-1, the J gene TRBJ1-1; weak D call: TRBD1 (5 bases). Germline V gives CDR1 WNHNN, CDR2 SYGVQD (reference sequence). The CDR3 length is 14 residues. Trimming took 0 bases from V and 4 from J, leaving 9 bases between them. CDR3 DNA: TGCGCCAGCAGTGAGTCAGCCGGGGGCACTGAAGCTTTCTTT. This translates into CASSESAGGTEAFF.

Only one count was recorded for this clone. J is TRBJ2-7 and V is TRBV5-1; D ambiguous. From germline, CDR1 is SGHRS and CDR2 YFSETQ. The V gene lost 2 bases and the J gene lost 0 bases, with 15 bases spanning the gap. The CDR3 extends over 16 amino acids. The CDR3 loop is CASSLISVSGSYEQYF. The CDR3 DNA reads as TGCGCCAGCAGCTTAATTTCGGTCTCCGGCTCCTACGAGCAGTACTTC. Together with reference TRBV5-1 and TRBJ2-7, the CDR3 gives the full variable domain: KAGVTQTPRYLIKTRGQQVTLSCSPISGHRSVSWYQQTPGQGLQFLFEYFSETQRNKGNFPGRFSGRQFSNSRSEMNVSTLELGDSALYLCASSLISVSGSYEQYFGPGTRLTVT.

On this clone itself: A read error may account for a junction end that differs from germline. The chain couples TRBV7-9 to TRBJ1-4; 10 nucleotides line up with TRBD1. Germline CDR1 reads SEHNR; CDR2 reads FQNEAQ (reference sequence). CDR3 length: 16 amino acids. The CDR3 region is CSSSLTSGTGAEKLFF. CDR3 nucleotides: TGTTCCAGCAGCTTAACCTCCGGGACAGGGGCCGAAAAACTGTTTTTT. Combining the CDR3 with reference TRBV7-9 and TRBJ1-4 gives the whole variable domain DTGVSQNPRHKITKRGQNVTFRCDPISEHNRLYWYRQTLGQGPEFLTYFQNEAQLEKSRLLSDRFSAERPKGSFSTLEIQRTEQGDSAMYLCSSSLTSGTGAEKLFFGSGTQLSVL.

The chain joins TRBV6-5 to TRBJ1-2; D possibly corresponds to TRBD1 (6 bases). Deletions cut 4 bases from V and 8 bases from J, with 14 bases between. The CDR3 consists of 13 residues. CDR1 MNHEY and CDR2 SVGAGI come from the germline V gene. DNA of the CDR3: TGTGCCAGCAGTTCCAGGGGCGCGAGGGGCTACACCTTC. It translates to CASSSRGARGYTF.

This chain links TRBV29-1 with TRBJ2-7, with D perhaps matching TRBD2 (5 bases). The germline V and J ends were trimmed by 8 bases and 5 bases, with 19 bases remaining between them. CDR3 length: 13 amino acids. CDR1 and CDR2 (germline): SQVTM, ANQGSEA. CDR3 region: CSTLGPTEDEQYF. In nucleotides, the CDR3 is TGCAGCACCCTGGGCCCAACGGAGGACGAGCAGTACTTC.

The chain has TRBV15 and TRBJ1-4; maybe TRBD1 (6 bases). This CDR3 comprises 17 residues. Germline assignment: CDR1 LNHNV and CDR2 YYDKDF (reference sequence). Trimming removed 0 bases at V and 7 bases at J, with 18 bases between. CDR3 sequence (DNA): TGTGCCACCAGCAGAGATCGATCTCAGGGGTACGGTGAAAAACTGTTTTTT. Residues: CATSRDRSQGYGEKLFF.

This rearrangement joins TRBV25-1 to TRBJ2-7, with 9 bases fitting TRBD1. This CDR3 is built from 17 residues. Germline V gene sequence: CDR1 MGHDK, CDR2 SYGVNS. V shed 3 bases, J shed 3 bases, and the junction held 12 bases outside the gene matches. The CDR3 region is CASSEHPSGTGIYEQYF. The CDR3 DNA reads TGTGCCAGCAGTGAGCACCCCTCCGGGACAGGGATCTACGAGCAGTACTTC.

This clone has more than one count but fewer than ten. This chain links TRBV28 with TRBJ2-7; maybe TRBD1 (6 bases). The CDR3 totals 13 residues. Germline V gene sequence: CDR1 MDHEN, CDR2 SYDVKM. The V gene lost 6 bases and the J gene lost 4 bases, with 13 bases spanning the gap. DNA for the CDR3: TGTGCCAGCAGCTCGGACAGAGCGTACGAGCAGTACTTC. It translates to CASSSDRAYEQYF.

The CDR3 DNA sequence: TGTGCCAGCAGCGGAGCGGGCTCTGAAAAACTGTTTTTT. Protein product: CASSGAGSEKLFF. The chain has TRBV27 and TRBJ1-4; D remains unclear. Germline loops: CDR1 MNHEY, CDR2 SMNVEV (reference sequence). V was trimmed by 6 bases and J by 7 bases, leaving 12 bases between them. This CDR3 region has 13 residues.

The chain is built from TRBV21-1 and TRBJ1-4. TRBV21-1 is labeled a pseudogene. This CDR3 region has 15 residues. CDR3 in amino acids: CASGGAAATNEKLFF. CDR3 coding DNA: TGTGCCAGCGGAGGGGCAGCTGCAACTAATGAAAAACTGTTTTTT.